A single sample gave rise to the 8 T cell receptor beta chains below, sequenced in a study of blood T cells in healthy people across ages. With a J-beta primer mix and a sample-barcoded 5' primer, a second PCR ran roughly 7 to 11 cycles. TCRdb re-called the 5' RACE reads with MiXCR, one entry per CDR3 protein. The top ten clones hold less than 8% of a sample with about 1,500,000 distinct CDR3 sequences, 35% to 45% of them seen once. Sequences were obtained from blood. The origin of the receptors is a young woman in good health.

The chain joins TRBV20-1 to TRBJ2-7; 10 nucleotides align to TRBD2. Germline assignment: CDR1 DFQATT and CDR2 SNEGSKA (reference sequence). V lost 6 bases and J lost 7; bases outside the gene matches: 12. This CDR3 spans 14 amino acids. CDR3 in DNA: TGCAGTGCCAGTCGCCTAGCGGGAGTCAATGAGCAGTACTTC. Amino acids: CSASRLAGVNEQYF.

V usage is TRBV6-5 and J usage is TRBJ2-1, with 9 bases fitting TRBD1. Trimming took 6 bases from V and 4 from J; bases not matched to a gene: 4. CDR1 and CDR2 from the germline V gene are MNHEY and SVGAGI. This CDR3 region has 14 residues. The CDR3 nucleotides read TGTGCCAGCAGATGGGACAGGGAATACAATGAGCAGTTCTTC. Translated: CASRWDREYNEQFF.

The sample holds a few counts of this clonotype. J is TRBJ2-5 and V is TRBV12-5, with 7 bases that match TRBD2. V lost 6 bases, J lost 4 bases, and 8 bases stayed unmatched. The CDR3 runs 14 residues. CDR1 and CDR2 (germline): LGHNT, FRNRAP. For the CDR3, the DNA is TGTGCTAGTGGCCGCAGCGGGATAGTAGAGACCCAGTACTTC. It specifies CASGRSGIVETQYF.

This sequence joins TRBV4-1 and TRBJ2-3; no definite D call. The V end was cut by 2 bases, the J end by 6 bases, with 9 bases between. The CDR3 loop spans 13 amino acids. Germline V gene lookup returns CDR1 MGHRA and CDR2 YSYEKL. The CDR3 region has the DNA TGCGCCAGCAGCCAAAGGAAAGTTGATACGCAGTATTTT. Encoded protein: CASSQRKVDTQYF.

The rearrangement joins TRBV27 to TRBJ2-7, with 13 positions matching TRBD2. The CDR3 covers 17 residues. The V gene end was trimmed by 5 bases and the J gene end by 3 bases; junction bases not matched to a gene: 10. Germline V CDR1 and CDR2: MNHEY, SMNVEV (reference sequence). CDR3 sequence (DNA): TGTGCCAGCAGTCGGGGACTAGCGGGACCCCAAAACTACGAGCAGTACTTC. Protein product: CASSRGLAGPQNYEQYF.

The chain combines TRBV12-3 or TRBV12-4 with TRBJ1-2; TRBD1 matches 7 bases. The CDR3 consists of 13 residues. After removal of 4 bases from V and 6 bases from J, the junction contained 5 bases not matched to a gene. The DNA for the CDR3 is TGTGCCAGCAGTTCCTCCGGGACAGATGGCTACACCTTC. Translation gives CASSSSGTDGYTF.

This clonotype was observed once. The chain uses TRBV20-1 and TRBJ2-3; possibly TRBD1 or TRBD2 for D (7 bases each). The CDR3 spans 15 residues. Between the trimmed V and J ends, which lost 1 base and 4 bases, there was a span of 15 bases. Germline CDR1 DFQATT, CDR2 SNEGSKA (reference sequence). The CDR3 here is CSARGARGGADTQYF. Written as DNA, the CDR3 is TGCAGTGCTAGAGGGGCCAGGGGGGGCGCAGATACGCAGTATTTT.

This chain links TRBV7-9 with TRBJ2-5, with 8 bases that match TRBD2. V was clipped by 5 bases and J by 5 bases; unmatched bases: 10. This CDR3 has 15 amino acids. Germline V gene lookup returns CDR1 SEHNR and CDR2 FQNEAQ (reference sequence). The chain's CDR3 is CASSEPGLVVETQYF. The CDR3 DNA follows: TGTGCCAGCAGCGAGCCGGGACTAGTCGTGGAGACCCAGTACTTC.